Below, 31 T cell receptor beta chains from the same sample are listed, as sequenced in a study of blood T cell repertoires in COVID-19. The method was immunoSEQ multiplex PCR; TCRdb's version includes in-frame clones alone and lacks a portion of them. The table includes 95,000 to 110,000 clones, approximately 90% detected once. Material for sequencing was peripheral blood. These receptors came from a man in his fifties or sixties with active or convalescent COVID-19.

V usage is TRBV24-1 and J usage is TRBJ1-5, with 9 bases that match TRBD1. The trim removed 2 bases at V and 5 bases at J, leaving 9 bases unmatched. The germline V gene has CDR1 KGHDR and CDR2 SFDVKD. The CDR3 totals 17 residues. The CDR3 here is CATSDYRDRVGDQPQHF. CDR3 DNA sequence: TGTGCCACCAGTGATTATCGGGACAGGGTGGGAGATCAGCCCCAGCATTTT.

This clone was recorded only once. The chain recombines TRBV6-5 with TRBJ2-7; TRBD2 matches at 7 bases. Germline V CDR1 and CDR2: MNHEY, SVGAGI. Trimming cost V 5 bases and J 0 bases; bases outside gene matches: 7. The CDR3 spans 15 residues. CDR3 sequence (DNA): TGTGCCAGCAGTCCCTGGGGGGGGGACTCCTACGAGCAGTACTTC. It codes for CASSPWGGDSYEQYF.

This chain joins TRBV6-1 and TRBJ2-7; TRBD2 matches 10 bases. CDR1 is MNHNS and CDR2 is SASEGT in the germline V gene. The CDR3 runs to 15 residues. The junction had 3 bases not matched to a gene; V was cut back by 4 bases and J by 0 bases. CDR3 coding DNA: TGTGCCAGCAGTGGAGCGGGAGGGTTCTCCTACGAGCAGTACTTC. Amino acid sequence: CASSGAGGFSYEQYF.

V is TRBV24-1 and J is TRBJ2-1; possible D gene TRBD2, 6 bases. V was trimmed by 0 bases and J by 0 bases, leaving 8 bases between them. Germline CDR1 and CDR2: KGHDR and SFDVKD. The CDR3 totals 16 residues. CDR3 nucleotides: TGTGCCACCAGTGATTTGGGCGGGAACTCCTACAATGAGCAGTTCTTC. It encodes CATSDLGGNSYNEQFF.

This rearrangement joins TRBV20-1 to TRBJ1-5, with D unclear. Trimming pared 3 bases from V and 7 bases from J, leaving 16 bases between. The CDR3 totals 14 residues. Germline V gene data show CDR1 as DFQATT and CDR2 as SNEGSKA (reference sequence). The CDR3 sequence: CSASGEVVTQPQHF. For the CDR3, the DNA is TGCAGTGCTAGTGGGGAGGTTGTCACGCAGCCCCAGCATTTT.

The chain recombines TRBV4-2 with TRBJ2-7, with D possibly matching TRBD2 (6 bases). The CDR3 runs 15 residues. V was clipped by 3 bases and J by 0 bases, with 12 bases between them. In germline, CDR1 is LGHNA, CDR2 YNFKEQ. CDR3 amino acids: CASSQLRDSSYEQYF. The CDR3, as DNA: TGTGCCAGCAGCCAGCTCCGGGACTCCTCCTACGAGCAGTACTTC.

The chain uses TRBV7-2 and TRBJ2-5; TRBD2 might be the D (6 bases). Between the trimmed V and J ends, which lost 1 base and 5 bases, there was a span of 20 bases. CDR3 length: 17 amino acids. From germline, CDR1 is SGHTA and CDR2 FQGNSA. CDR3 region: CASSLGDWDLNVETQYF. CDR3 nucleotide sequence: TGTGCCAGCAGCTTAGGGGACTGGGACCTCAATGTGGAGACCCAGTACTTC.

The chain couples TRBV9 to TRBJ1-2; 9 nucleotides align to TRBD1. With V trimmed by 3 bases and J by 5 bases, 8 bases remained unmatched. The CDR3 sequence is 15 residues long. Germline V gene lookup returns CDR1 SGDLS and CDR2 YYNGEE. CDR3 in DNA: TGTGCCAGCAGCGCCAGAGCGACAGGGGGTTATGGCTACACCTTC. It codes for CASSARATGGYGYTF.

This rearrangement joins TRBV29-1 to TRBJ1-1; D gene ambiguous. The CDR3 extends over 11 amino acids. CDR1 is SQVTM, CDR2 ANQGSEA, per germline. Between the trimmed V and J ends, which lost 6 bases and 11 bases, there was a span of 16 bases. In DNA form, the CDR3 reads TGCAGCGTAGGGTCGATCGGGGAGGCTTTCTTT. It is translated as CSVGSIGEAFF.

This clone was counted a few times. The chain carries TRBV6-1 and TRBJ2-6, with D possibly matching TRBD1 (5 bases). This CDR3 contains 16 residues. Germline CDR1 reads MNHNS; CDR2 reads SASEGT. V lost 1 base to trimming and J lost 1 base, with 8 bases between them. As DNA, the CDR3 is TGTGCCAGCAGTGAAGAGCCAGGGTCTGGGGCCAACGTCCTGACTTTC. It translates to CASSEEPGSGANVLTF.

This sequence joins TRBV12-3 or TRBV12-4 and TRBJ1-1, with D maybe TRBD1 (6 bases). The CDR3 totals 13 residues. Trimming took off 6 bases at V and 8 bases at J, with 16 bases between the two ends. The CDR3 loop is CASSSRGRGEAFF. CDR3 DNA: TGTGCCAGCAGCAGCAGGGGCAGGGGAGAAGCTTTCTTT.

V gene TRBV4-3 combines with J gene TRBJ2-1, with 7 bases matching TRBD2. After removal of 0 bases from V and 5 bases from J, the junction contained 7 bases not matched to a gene. There are 16 residues in the CDR3. CDR1 and CDR2 (germline): LGHNA, YSLEER. CDR3 in amino acids: CASSQEGGSNHNEQFF. The CDR3 DNA follows: TGCGCCAGCAGCCAAGAGGGGGGGAGTAACCACAATGAGCAGTTCTTC.

The rearrangement uses TRBV14 and TRBJ2-6; no firm D call. Germline values: CDR1 SGHDN, CDR2 FVKESK. V lost 4 bases to trimming and J lost 0 bases, with 7 bases between them. The CDR3 covers 15 residues. The CDR3 sequence: CASSPRNSGANVLTF. CDR3 in DNA: TGTGCCAGCAGCCCCCGTAACTCTGGGGCCAACGTCCTGACTTTC.

This chain joins TRBV30 and TRBJ1-2; D uncertain. From germline, CDR1 is GTSNPN and CDR2 SVGIG (reference sequence). The CDR3 extends over 14 amino acids. Trimming removed 0 bases at V and 5 bases at J, with 13 bases between. CDR3 protein: CAWSVSIHTYGYTF. As DNA, the CDR3 is TGTGCCTGGAGTGTGAGTATCCATACTTATGGCTACACCTTC.

The chain uses TRBV28 and TRBJ2-7; possibly TRBD2 for D (6 bases). Germline V CDR1 and CDR2: MDHEN, SYDVKM. The CDR3 is 14 amino acids. V was clipped by 1 base and J by 3 bases, with 10 bases between them. Written as DNA, the CDR3 is TGTGCCAGCAGTTTATTCCAGCGGGTCTACGAGCAGTACTTC. Its translation: CASSLFQRVYEQYF.

V gene TRBV10-3 combines with J gene TRBJ1-1; possible D gene TRBD1, 5 bases. Germline assignment: CDR1 ENHRY and CDR2 SYGVKD. This CDR3 is built from 15 residues. Trimming took off 0 bases at V and 0 bases at J, with 8 bases between the two ends. This chain's CDR3 is CAISESQGMNTEAFF. CDR3 DNA sequence: TGTGCCATCAGTGAGTCGCAGGGTATGAACACTGAAGCTTTCTTT.

The V call is TRBV19, the J call TRBJ2-7; the match to TRBD1 covers 7 bases. CDR1 is LNHDA, CDR2 SQIVND, per germline (reference sequence). CDR3 length equals 16 residues. The junction had 14 bases not matched to a gene; V was cut back by 4 bases and J by 5 bases. The CDR3: CASSTVLYGTDDEQYF. The DNA for the CDR3 is TGTGCCAGTAGTACGGTGCTCTATGGGACAGACGACGAGCAGTACTTC.

The sample holds one count of this clone. The genes are TRBV12-3 or TRBV12-4 and TRBJ1-2, with D maybe TRBD1 (6 bases). Trimming stripped 5 bases from V and 5 bases from J, with 12 bases between. The CDR3 has 13 amino acids. As DNA, the CDR3 is TGTGCCAGCAGTCGAGGGGGTGGATATGGCTACACCTTC. Protein sequence: CASSRGGGYGYTF.

The chain has TRBV5-1 and TRBJ1-5, with TRBD1 matching 8 bases. This CDR3 region has 15 residues. Looked up from germline, CDR1 is SGHRS and CDR2 is YFSETQ. V shed 2 bases, J shed 3 bases, and the junction held 4 bases outside the gene matches. CDR3 protein: CASSLTGGYNQPQHF. Written as DNA, the CDR3 is TGCGCCAGCAGCTTAACAGGGGGTTACAATCAGCCCCAGCATTTT.

V and J are TRBV18 and TRBJ1-6; 7 positions agree with TRBD1. Germline V gives CDR1 KGHSH, CDR2 LQKENI. CDR3 length equals 15 residues. The V gene end was trimmed by 3 bases and the J gene end by 10 bases; junction bases not matched to a gene: 9. The CDR3 loop reads CASSPSTGEFSPLHF. The DNA for the CDR3 is TGTGCCAGCTCACCGAGCACAGGGGAATTCTCACCCCTCCACTTT.

This sequence joins TRBV6-5 and TRBJ2-3, with D perhaps TRBD2 (6 bases). Trimming cost V 8 bases and J 5 bases, with 17 bases left between them. The CDR3 is 14 residues long. Germline lookup yields CDR1 MNHEY and CDR2 SVGAGI. The CDR3 region is CASFRRAQGDTQYF. Written as DNA, the CDR3 is TGTGCCAGCTTCAGGAGGGCCCAAGGAGATACGCAGTATTTT.

V is TRBV7-2 and J is TRBJ2-2, with a weak D call TRBD1 (6 bases). The CDR3 loop spans 16 amino acids. The V end lost 5 bases, the J end lost 1 base, and 14 bases lay between the germline ends. Germline CDR1 is SGHTA and CDR2 is FQGNSA. The CDR3 bases are TGTGCCAGCAGCCCAGTCCTGGGACAGAACACCGGGGAGCTGTTTTTT. This codes for CASSPVLGQNTGELFF.

There are a few counts of this clone. The V and J genes are TRBV30 and TRBJ1-1; 7 bases match TRBD1. Per the germline V gene, CDR1 is GTSNPN and CDR2 is SVGIG (reference sequence). With V trimmed by 5 bases and J by 1 base, 1 base remained unmatched. The CDR3 is 12 residues long. The CDR3 nucleotides are TGTGCCTGGGACAGGGAGAACACTGAAGCTTTCTTT. Translated, it gives CAWDRENTEAFF.

The CDR3 sequence: CASSPFSGRGYNEQFF. CDR3 in DNA: TGTGCCAGCAGCCCCTTTAGCGGGAGAGGTTACAATGAGCAGTTCTTC. The V gene is TRBV7-6, the J gene TRBJ2-1; 9 bases fit TRBD2. Germline V CDR1 and CDR2: SGHVS, FNYEAQ. Trimming removed 5 bases from V and 4 bases from J; junction bases left unmatched: 9. This CDR3 has 16 amino acids.

DNA for the CDR3: TGCACCAGCAGCCAAGATACGGCCGGGGGCTATGGCTACACCTTC. Translated: CTSSQDTAGGYGYTF. J is TRBJ1-2 and V is TRBV1. TRBV1 is tagged as a pseudogene. This CDR3 is built from 15 residues.

The chain uses TRBV5-1 and TRBJ2-3, with 8 bases that match TRBD2. The trim removed 4 bases at V and 2 bases at J, leaving 15 bases unmatched. Germline V lookup: CDR1 SGHRS, CDR2 YFSETQ. CDR3 length equals 18 residues. CDR3 protein: CASSITSGGPSNTDTQYF. In DNA form, the CDR3 reads TGCGCCAGCAGCATTACTAGCGGAGGGCCCTCCAACACAGATACGCAGTATTTT.

The chain is built from TRBV7-9 and TRBJ1-4, with a possible D match to TRBD1 (5 bases). Germline V gives CDR1 SEHNR, CDR2 FQNEAQ (reference sequence). The CDR3 sequence is 15 residues long. V gave up 2 bases and J gave up 6 bases, with 13 bases separating them. CDR3 loop: CASSLNPGTYEKLFF. Here the CDR3 DNA reads TGTGCCAGCAGCTTAAACCCCGGGACTTATGAAAAACTGTTTTTT.

This chain uses TRBV3-1 (or the pseudogene TRBV3-2) with TRBJ2-7; 7 positions agree with TRBD2. The CDR3 is made up of 15 amino acids. Germline V gene sequence: CDR1 LGHDT, CDR2 YNNKEL (reference sequence). Trimming cost V 8 bases and J 6 bases; bases outside gene matches: 16. The CDR3 DNA reads TGTGCCAGCTACGACAGCGGGATAAAAGTCGTCGAGCAGTACTTC. This gives the protein CASYDSGIKVVEQYF.

The rearrangement uses TRBV5-4 and TRBJ1-1, with 7 bases matching TRBD1. The junction had 4 bases not matched to a gene; V was cut back by 2 bases and J by 3 bases. Germline-derived CDR1 and CDR2 are SGHNT and YYREEE (reference sequence). The CDR3 loop spans 14 amino acids. CDR3 bases: TGTGCCAGCAGCTTCCCAGGGGGATACACTGAAGCTTTCTTT. It is translated as CASSFPGGYTEAFF.

This rearrangement joins TRBV5-1 to TRBJ1-1; 7 bases align to TRBD1. After removal of 4 bases from V and 6 bases from J, the junction contained 6 bases not matched to a gene. The CDR3 has 13 residues. The V gene's germline CDR1 is SGHRS and CDR2 YFSETQ. CDR3 residues: CASSLGTDAEAFF. As DNA, the CDR3 is TGCGCCAGCAGCCTCGGGACAGACGCTGAAGCTTTCTTT.

Only one count was recorded for this clone. This chain links TRBV5-6 with TRBJ1-5; D unresolved. The CDR3 totals 15 residues. Germline CDR1 SGHDT, CDR2 YYEEEE. V gave up 4 bases and J gave up 2 bases, with 13 bases separating them. DNA for the CDR3: TGTGCCAGCAGCCCCGGGTACGGCGGCAATCAGCCCCAGCATTTT. This gives the protein CASSPGYGGNQPQHF.